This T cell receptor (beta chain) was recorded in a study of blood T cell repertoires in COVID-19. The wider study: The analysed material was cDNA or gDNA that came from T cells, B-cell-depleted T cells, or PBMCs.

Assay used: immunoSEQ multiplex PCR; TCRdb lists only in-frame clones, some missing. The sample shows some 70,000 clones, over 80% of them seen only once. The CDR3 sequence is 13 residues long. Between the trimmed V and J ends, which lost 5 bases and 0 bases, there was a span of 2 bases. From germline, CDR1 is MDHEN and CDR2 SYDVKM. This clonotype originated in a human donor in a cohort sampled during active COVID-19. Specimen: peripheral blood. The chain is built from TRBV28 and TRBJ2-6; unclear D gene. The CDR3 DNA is TGTGCCAGCAGTCTCTCTGGGGCCAACGTCCTGACTTTC. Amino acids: CASSLSGANVLTF.